The T cell receptor (beta chain) under discussion was sequenced for a study of T-cell memory formation after mild COVID-19 (dated by TCRdb to about 2021). Describing the broader study: TCR sequence clusters from the two donors were found to be largely donor specific. In a couple of donors, T-cell clones that expanded and contracted after mild COVID-19 were followed by sequencing TCRalpha and TCRbeta repertoires longitudinally. Two young, previously healthy adult volunteers, one female and one male, were included in the cohort.

As for this clonotype: The target of this receptor is not known. The junction does not match germline at one end; this may be a read error.

Ficoll-Paque density gradient centrifugation was used to isolate PBMCs. TCRdb names Illumina NovaSeq 6000 as the instrument used. Using 5'RACE with constant-segment primers, TCRalpha and TCRbeta cDNA libraries were constructed, with sample barcodes and unique molecular identifiers added in the process. RNA was extracted from every sample with Trizol reagent. Amplification of the libraries took two PCR steps, and the second step added a second sample barcode plus Illumina TruSeq adapters. Libraries were sequenced on an Illumina NovaSeq with 2 x 150 bp paired-end reads. The published analysis was carried out like this. Reads were demultiplexed and collapsed into UMI-guided consensus sequences with migec v1.2.7. With mixcr v2.1.11, UMI consensuses were aligned to TRA and TRB V and J templates and assembled into clonotypes. A clonotype was counted as expanded or contracted only when both edgeR and NoisET called the clonotype significant, with the noise models trained on biological replicates. For edgeR calls, the cutoffs were a false discovery rate-adjusted p below 0.01 and a log2 fold-change threshold of 1. As an exploratory analysis of dynamics, max-normalized trajectories of the 1000 most abundant clonotypes were examined by PCA with hierarchical clustering. Separately sequenced CD4+ and CD8+ repertoires were used to assign the CD4 or CD8 phenotype of responding clones. In-frame beta chains were kept once TCRdb had trimmed the public reads at Q25 with fastp and called clones with MiXCR. A single entry per CDR3 protein holds the most common genes and DNA from its merged rows. The authors' filters were not applied to this entry. Recorded for this sample are about 450,000 distinct CDR3 sequences; about 22% of them occurred a single time. About 12% of the sample lies in the top ten.

Overall results and qualifications from the work: The study covered only a couple of mild cases, and larger cohorts including severe cases with pre-infection samples were considered necessary. The detection of some responding clones in pre-infection memory suggests that pre-existing cross-reactive memory T cells joined the SARS-CoV-2 response. Contracting CD4+ clones appeared mostly in the CM and EM memory subsets, whereas CD8+ clones were enriched in EMRA. Balanced CD4/CD8 phenotypes were observed for clones contracting from day 15 to 85, whereas a bias towards CD4+ was observed for a second wave of clones expanding from day 15 to 37. SARS-CoV-2 specificity was not confirmed for the second-wave clones peaking on day 37.

The CDR3 goes from the cysteine to the phenylalanine over 15 residues. CDR3 DNA only is kept here, 45 bases in frame from base 1. The sequencing sample was made of PBMCs or a T cell subset sorted from them (not recorded which). The sequence derives from an adult woman who had mild COVID-19 (a few samples of this study predate the infection). The sample titles of this study are shuffled in the database, so cell type and time point are left out; the donor was told from shared clones. The chain is encoded by TRBV12-3 or TRBV12-4 joined to TRBJ1-1; the D gene is unclear. The CDR3 region: CASSLSRPRNAEAFF. The sequenced DNA is TGTGCCAGCAGTTTATCACGACCCAGGAACGCTGAAGCTTTCTTT.